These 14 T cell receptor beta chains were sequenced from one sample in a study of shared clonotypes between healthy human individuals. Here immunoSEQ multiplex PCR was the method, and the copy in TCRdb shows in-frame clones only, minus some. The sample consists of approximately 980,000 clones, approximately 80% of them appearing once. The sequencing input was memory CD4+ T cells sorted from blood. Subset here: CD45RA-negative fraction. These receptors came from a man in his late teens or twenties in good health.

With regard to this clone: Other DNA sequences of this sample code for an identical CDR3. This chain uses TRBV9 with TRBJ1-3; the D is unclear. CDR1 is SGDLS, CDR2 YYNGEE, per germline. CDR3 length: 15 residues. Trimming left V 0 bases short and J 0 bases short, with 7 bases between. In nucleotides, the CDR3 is TGTGCCAGCAGCGTAGGTCCAGGCTCTGGAAACACCATATATTTT. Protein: CASSVGPGSGNTIYF.

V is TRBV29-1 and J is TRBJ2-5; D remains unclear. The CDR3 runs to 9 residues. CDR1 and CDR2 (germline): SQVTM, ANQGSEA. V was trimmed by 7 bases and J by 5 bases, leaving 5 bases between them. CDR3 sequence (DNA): TGCAGCGCTACTGAGACCCAGTACTTC. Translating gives CSATETQYF.

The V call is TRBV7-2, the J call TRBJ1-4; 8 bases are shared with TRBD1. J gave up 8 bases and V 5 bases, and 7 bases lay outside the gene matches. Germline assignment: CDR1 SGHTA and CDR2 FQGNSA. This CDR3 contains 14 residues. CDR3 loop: CASSPGGDREKLFF. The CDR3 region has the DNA TGTGCCAGCAGCCCCGGGGGGGACAGGGAAAAACTGTTTTTT. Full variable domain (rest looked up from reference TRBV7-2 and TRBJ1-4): GAGVSQSPSNKVTEKGKDVELRCDPISGHTALYWYRQSLGQGLEFLIYFQGNSAPDKSGLPSDRFSAERTGGSVSTLTIQRTQQEDSAVYLCASSPGGDREKLFFGSGTQLSVL.

In DNA form, the CDR3 reads TGTGCCAGCAGTGAATGGGGACAAATGAACACTGAAGCTTTCTTT. Its translation is CASSEWGQMNTEAFF. The V and J genes are TRBV25-1 and TRBJ1-1; tentatively, D is TRBD1 (6 bases). CDR1 MGHDK and CDR2 SYGVNS come from the germline V gene. V was shortened by 1 base and J by 0 bases, with 9 bases between the two germline ends. The length of the CDR3 is 15 residues.

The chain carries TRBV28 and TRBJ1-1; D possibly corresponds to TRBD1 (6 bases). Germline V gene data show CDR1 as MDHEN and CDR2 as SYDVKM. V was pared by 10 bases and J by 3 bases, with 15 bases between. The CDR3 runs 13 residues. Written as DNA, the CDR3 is TGTGCCACCCATATTCAGGGGCACACTGAAGCTTTCTTT. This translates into CATHIQGHTEAFF.

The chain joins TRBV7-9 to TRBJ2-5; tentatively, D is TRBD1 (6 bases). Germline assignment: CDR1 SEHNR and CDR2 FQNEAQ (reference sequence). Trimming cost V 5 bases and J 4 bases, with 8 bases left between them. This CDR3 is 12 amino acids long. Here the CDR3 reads CASSNRAETQYF. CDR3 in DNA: TGTGCCAGCAGCAACAGGGCAGAGACCCAGTACTTC.

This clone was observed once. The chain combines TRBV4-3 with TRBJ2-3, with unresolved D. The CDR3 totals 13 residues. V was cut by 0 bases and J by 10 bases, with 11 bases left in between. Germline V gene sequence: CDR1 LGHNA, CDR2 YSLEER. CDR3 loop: CASSQESEFAQYF. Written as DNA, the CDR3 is TGCGCCAGCAGCCAAGAGAGCGAATTTGCGCAGTATTTT.

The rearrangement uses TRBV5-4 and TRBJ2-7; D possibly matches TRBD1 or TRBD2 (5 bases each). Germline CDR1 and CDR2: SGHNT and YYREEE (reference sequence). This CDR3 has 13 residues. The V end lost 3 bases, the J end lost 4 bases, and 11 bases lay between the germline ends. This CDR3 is CASSWVGDYEQYF. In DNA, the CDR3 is TGTGCCAGCAGCTGGGTGGGGGATTACGAGCAGTACTTC.

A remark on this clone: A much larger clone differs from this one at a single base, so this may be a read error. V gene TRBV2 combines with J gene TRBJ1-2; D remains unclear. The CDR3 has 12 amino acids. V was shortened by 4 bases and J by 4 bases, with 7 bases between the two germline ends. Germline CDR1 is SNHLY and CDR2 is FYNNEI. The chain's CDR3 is CASSGGFYGYTF. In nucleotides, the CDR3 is TGTGCCAGCAGTGGGGGATTCTATGGCTACACCTTC.

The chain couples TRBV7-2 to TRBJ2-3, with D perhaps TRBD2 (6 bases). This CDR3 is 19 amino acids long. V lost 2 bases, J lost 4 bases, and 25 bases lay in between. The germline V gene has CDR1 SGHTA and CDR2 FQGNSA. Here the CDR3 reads CASSLRRKDTGASADTQYF. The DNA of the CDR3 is TGTGCCAGCAGCTTAAGAAGGAAGGACACGGGAGCCAGCGCAGATACGCAGTATTTT.

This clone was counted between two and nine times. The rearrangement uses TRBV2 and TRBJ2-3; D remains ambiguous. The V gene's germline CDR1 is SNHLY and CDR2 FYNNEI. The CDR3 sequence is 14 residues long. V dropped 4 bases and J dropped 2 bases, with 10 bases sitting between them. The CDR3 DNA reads TGTGCCAGCAGTGGGTCCGGAACCACAGATACGCAGTATTTT. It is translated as CASSGSGTTDTQYF. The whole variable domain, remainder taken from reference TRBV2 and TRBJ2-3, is EPEVTQTPSHQVTQMGQEVILRCVPISNHLYFYWYRQILGQKVEFLVSFYNNEISEKSEIFDDQFSVERPDGSNFTLKIRSTKLEDSAMYFCASSGSGTTDTQYFGPGTRLTVL.

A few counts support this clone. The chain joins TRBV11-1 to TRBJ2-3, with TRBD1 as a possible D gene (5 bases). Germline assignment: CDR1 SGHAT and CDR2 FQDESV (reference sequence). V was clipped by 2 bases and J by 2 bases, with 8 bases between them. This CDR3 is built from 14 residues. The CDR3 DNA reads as TGTGCCAGCAGCTTACTGGACAACACAGATACGCAGTATTTT. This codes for CASSLLDNTDTQYF.

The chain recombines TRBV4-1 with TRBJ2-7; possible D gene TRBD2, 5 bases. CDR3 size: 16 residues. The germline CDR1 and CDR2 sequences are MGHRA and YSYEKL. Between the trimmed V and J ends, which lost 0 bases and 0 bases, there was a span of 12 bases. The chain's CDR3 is CASSQERSVSSYEQYF. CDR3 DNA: TGCGCCAGCAGCCAAGAACGTAGCGTCAGCTCCTACGAGCAGTACTTC.

The CDR3 sequence is CASSFHDPKVDTQYF. CDR3 coding DNA: TGCGCCAGCAGCTTCCATGACCCGAAGGTGGATACGCAGTATTTT. J is TRBJ2-3 and V is TRBV5-1; D is unclear. The CDR3 has 15 residues. The germline gives CDR1 SGHRS, CDR2 YFSETQ. V was pared by 2 bases and J by 6 bases, with 16 bases between.